The 32 T cell receptor beta chains below all came from one sample that was sequenced in a study of blood T cell repertoires in COVID-19. Data came from immunoSEQ multiplex PCR; TCRdb stores just in-frame clones and leaves some out. The table lists under 250,000 clones, about nine tenths of them singletons. Sequencing was done on a sample of peripheral blood. These receptors all stem from a man in his forties or fifties with COVID-19, enrolled during active disease.

As concerns this clone: Other DNA sequences of this sample code for an identical CDR3. The rearrangement joins TRBV7-3 to TRBJ2-2; TRBD1 matches at 8 bases. CDR3 length: 16 amino acids. With V trimmed by 5 bases and J by 1 base, 6 bases remained unmatched. CDR1 is SGHTA and CDR2 is FQGTGA in the germline V gene. CDR3 sequence (DNA): TGTGCCAGCAGCCTCTCCGGGACAGGGAACACCGGGGAGCTGTTTTTT. Protein: CASSLSGTGNTGELFF.

The chain recombines TRBV14 with TRBJ2-1; no clear D gene. V gave up 4 bases and J gave up 10 bases, with 14 bases separating them. The germline CDR1 and CDR2 sequences are SGHDN and FVKESK. The CDR3 is made up of 13 amino acids. The CDR3 sequence is CASSPYVESEQFF. The CDR3 region has the DNA TGTGCCAGCAGCCCGTACGTAGAGAGCGAGCAGTTCTTC.

The chain uses TRBV19 and TRBJ1-4, with TRBD1 matching over 8 bases. With V trimmed by 6 bases and J by 8 bases, 8 bases remained unmatched. This CDR3 spans 14 amino acids. Germline-derived CDR1 and CDR2 are LNHDA and SQIVND (reference sequence). The CDR3 DNA is TGTGCCAGTAGCCCTCGGACAGGGAACGAAAAACTGTTTTTT. Its protein is CASSPRTGNEKLFF.

The rearrangement links TRBV7-2 to TRBJ2-3; maybe TRBD1 (5 bases). Germline CDR1 SGHTA, CDR2 FQGNSA. The ends were cut back, 1 base at V and 6 bases at J, with 5 bases in the middle. This CDR3 spans 12 amino acids. The CDR3 DNA follows: TGTGCCAGCAGCTTAGACAGGGATACGCAGTATTTT. Its protein product is CASSLDRDTQYF.

Only a few counts were recorded for this clone. The chain carries TRBV4-1 and TRBJ2-7; D perhaps matches TRBD1 (5 bases). The germline V gene has CDR1 MGHRA and CDR2 YSYEKL. Trimming pared 2 bases from V and 6 bases from J, leaving 8 bases between. The CDR3 is 12 amino acids. In nucleotides, the CDR3 is TGCGCCAGCAGCCAACTGGGGCTCGAGCAGTACTTC. Translated: CASSQLGLEQYF.

The V and J genes are TRBV6-6 and TRBJ2-5, with 9 positions matching TRBD1. V was pared by 6 bases and J by 1 base, with 3 bases of the junction left unmatched. The germline CDR1 and CDR2 sequences are MNHNY and SVGAGI (reference sequence). This CDR3 is 14 amino acids long. In nucleotides, the CDR3 is TGTGCCAGCAGAGGGACAGGGCCCCAAGAGACCCAGTACTTC. Translated: CASRGTGPQETQYF.

The chain recombines TRBV6-1 with TRBJ2-3; 11 bases agree with TRBD1. V lost 0 bases and J lost 14; bases outside the gene matches: 7. CDR3 length equals 14 residues. Germline-derived CDR1 and CDR2 are MNHNS and SASEGT. CDR3 loop: CASSEARDRGNRYF. CDR3 sequence (DNA): TGTGCCAGCAGTGAAGCGAGGGACAGGGGGAATCGGTATTTT.

The rearrangement links TRBV6-5 to TRBJ2-7; 14 bases match TRBD2. This CDR3 spans 16 amino acids. The junction had 4 bases not matched to a gene; V was cut back by 1 base and J by 5 bases. CDR1 MNHEY and CDR2 SVGAGI come from the germline V gene. As DNA, the CDR3 is TGTGCCAGCAGTTACTTCGTGACTAGCGGGGGGGACGAGCAGTACTTC. This sequence encodes CASSYFVTSGGDEQYF.

The CDR3 spells CASSFSGTGGVLTEAFF. CDR3 DNA: TGTGCCAGCAGCTTCTCTGGGACAGGGGGCGTTCTCACTGAAGCTTTCTTT. V is TRBV7-8 and J is TRBJ1-1, with TRBD1 identical over 12 bases. After removal of 3 bases from V and 4 bases from J, the junction contained 9 bases not matched to a gene. The germline gives CDR1 SGHVS, CDR2 FQNEAQ. The CDR3 extends over 17 amino acids.

The V call is TRBV3-1 (or the pseudogene TRBV3-2), the J call TRBJ1-2, with a possible D match to TRBD1 (6 bases). The CDR3 length is 16 residues. Germline-derived CDR1 and CDR2 are LGHDT and YNNKEL (reference sequence). V lost 0 bases to trimming and J lost 0 bases, with 11 bases between them. CDR3: CASSQEGGAANYGYTF. CDR3 in DNA: TGTGCCAGCAGCCAAGAAGGGGGGGCTGCTAACTATGGCTACACCTTC.

The V call is TRBV5-5, the J call TRBJ2-1; 9 bases line up with TRBD1. CDR3 length: 16 residues. Germline CDR1 reads SGHKS; CDR2 reads YYEKEE (reference sequence). V lost 1 base to trimming and J lost 6 bases; unmatched junction nucleotides: 8. The CDR3 DNA reads as TGTGCCAGCAGCTTGTATTTGGGACAGGGACTCAATGAGCAGTTCTTC. Translated: CASSLYLGQGLNEQFF.

The V call is TRBV19, the J call TRBJ1-2; D remains unclear. Trimming cost V 3 bases and J 0 bases, with 14 bases left between them. The CDR3 length is 16 residues. CDR1 is LNHDA, CDR2 SQIVND, per germline (reference sequence). The CDR3 loop is CASSIGGAQANYGYTF. CDR3 sequence (DNA): TGTGCCAGTAGTATTGGAGGTGCCCAAGCTAACTATGGCTACACCTTC.

DNA for the CDR3: TGTGCTAGTGGCCGCCGGACAGGCTACAATGAGCAGTTCTTC. Translating it yields CASGRRTGYNEQFF. The V call is TRBV12-5, the J call TRBJ2-1; 7 bases fit TRBD1. Germline V gene data show CDR1 as LGHNT and CDR2 as FRNRAP. The CDR3 has 14 amino acids. Unmatched junction bases numbered 5, after V lost 6 bases and J lost 3 bases.

The chain has TRBV7-8 and TRBJ1-2, with 7 bases matching TRBD1. J was trimmed by 4 bases and V by 7 bases; bases with no gene match: 9. This CDR3 is built from 14 residues. In germline, CDR1 is SGHVS, CDR2 FQNEAQ. The DNA of the CDR3 is TGTGCCAGCACTCCCTCGGGACAGACCTATGGCTACACCTTC. As protein: CASTPSGQTYGYTF.

DNA for the CDR3: TGTGCCAGCAGCTCGACCGGCAGGGACTACGAGCAGTACTTC. It translates to CASSSTGRDYEQYF. V and J are TRBV9 and TRBJ2-7; TRBD1 is a possible D gene (5 bases). The CDR3 length is 14 residues. With 4 bases removed from V and 3 bases from J, the gap between germline ends came to 14 bases. CDR1 SGDLS and CDR2 YYNGEE come from the germline V gene.

The J gene is TRBJ1-1, the V gene TRBV5-1; 8 nucleotides line up with TRBD1. The CDR3 contains 16 residues. J lost 1 base, V lost 1 base, and 6 bases had no gene match. CDR1 is SGHRS and CDR2 is YFSETQ in the germline V gene. The CDR3 loop reads CASSLPPGGRNTEAFF. CDR3 bases: TGCGCCAGCAGCTTGCCACCAGGGGGCAGGAACACTGAAGCTTTCTTT.

J is TRBJ2-5 and V is TRBV11-2; 10 bases map to TRBD2. Trimming cost V 5 bases and J 14 bases; bases outside gene matches: 5. CDR1 is SGHAT, CDR2 FQNNGV, per germline. The CDR3 spans 11 residues. CDR3 nucleotides: TGTGCCAGCAGCCGGGGACTAGCGTCCTACTTC. The encoded protein is CASSRGLASYF.

The gene calls are TRBV5-4 and TRBJ2-3, with D possibly TRBD2 on 6 matching bases. The V end was cut by 0 bases, the J end by 7 bases, with 12 bases between. Looked up from germline, CDR1 is SGHNT and CDR2 is YYREEE (reference sequence). The CDR3 spans 14 residues. The CDR3 coding sequence is TGTGCCAGCAGCTTGGGGGACTCCGGGCATACGCAGTATTTT. The encoded protein is CASSLGDSGHTQYF.

The chain employs TRBV5-4 and TRBJ2-7, with 12 bases matching TRBD1. The CDR3 is 15 residues long. Germline V gene lookup returns CDR1 SGHNT and CDR2 YYREEE (reference sequence). The V segment lost 4 bases and the J segment 2 bases; nucleotides outside the gene matches: 4. The CDR3 loop reads CASSRGQGATYEQYF. Here the CDR3 DNA reads TGTGCCAGCAGCCGGGGACAGGGGGCGACCTACGAGCAGTACTTC.

The chain has TRBV20-1 and TRBJ2-7; D unclear. V was shortened by 5 bases and J by 3 bases, with 8 bases between the two germline ends. Per germline, CDR1 DFQATT and CDR2 SNEGSKA (reference sequence). This CDR3 is built from 11 residues. The CDR3 loop is CSAQAGYEQYF. The CDR3 DNA reads as TGCAGTGCTCAAGCCGGCTACGAGCAGTACTTC.

CDR3 region: CASSPSTGDSYGYTF. For the CDR3, the DNA is TGTGCCAGCTCACCTTCGACAGGGGATAGCTATGGCTACACCTTC. The chain recombines TRBV18 with TRBJ1-2; 8 bases are a match to TRBD1. CDR3 length: 15 residues. Germline V gene sequence: CDR1 KGHSH, CDR2 LQKENI. V gave up 3 bases and J gave up 4 bases; unmatched junction bases: 7. The entire variable domain, with the rest obtained from reference TRBV18 and TRBJ1-2, is as follows: NAGVMQNPRHLVRRRGQEARLRCSPMKGHSHVYWYRQLPEEGLKFMVYLQKENIIDESGMPKERFSAEFPKEGPSILRIQQVVRGDSAAYFCASSPSTGDSYGYTFGSGTRLTVV.

V usage is TRBV30 and J usage is TRBJ2-5; D remains unclear. The CDR3 length is 13 residues. V was pared by 2 bases and J by 1 base, with 8 bases between. Germline-derived CDR1 and CDR2 are GTSNPN and SVGIG (reference sequence). This CDR3 is CAWSREVQETQYF. The CDR3, as DNA: TGTGCCTGGAGTAGAGAAGTCCAAGAGACCCAGTACTTC. The full variable domain, completed using reference TRBV30 and TRBJ2-5, is SQTIHQWPATLVQPVGSPLSLECTVEGTSNPNLYWYRQAAGRGLQLLFYSVGIGQISSEVPQNLSASRPQDRQFILSSKKLLLSDSGFYLCAWSREVQETQYFGPGTRLLVL.

The CDR3 region has the DNA TGTGCCAGCAGTTGGGACAGCACCTACGAGCAGTACTTC. Translation gives CASSWDSTYEQYF. The chain uses TRBV21-1 and TRBJ2-7; the table's TRBD1 call for D was not verified on the DNA. TRBV21-1 is flagged as a pseudogene. This CDR3 spans 13 amino acids.

This clone was seen a few times. The rearrangement joins TRBV6-2 or TRBV6-3 to TRBJ1-2; maybe TRBD1 (6 bases). The CDR3 totals 12 residues. In germline, CDR1 is MNHEY, CDR2 SVGEGT. Trimming took off 5 bases at V and 6 bases at J, with 10 bases between the two ends. This CDR3 is CASSTWTDGYTF. CDR3 DNA sequence: TGTGCCAGCAGTACCTGGACAGATGGCTACACCTTC.

This clone has a single count. V gene TRBV27 combines with J gene TRBJ2-7; perhaps TRBD1 as D (5 bases). Germline-derived CDR1 and CDR2 are MNHEY and SMNVEV (reference sequence). Trimming took 2 bases from V and 7 from J, leaving 18 bases between them. CDR3 length: 15 amino acids. For the CDR3, the DNA is TGTGCCAGCAGTTTAAGTGGACAAACGAGTAGGGAGCAGTACTTC. Translated: CASSLSGQTSREQYF.

CDR3 sequence reads: CASSLRQGNSPLHF. The CDR3 coding sequence is TGTGCCAGCAGCCTCAGACAGGGGAATTCACCCCTCCACTTT. V is TRBV7-2 and J is TRBJ1-6; 8 bases align to TRBD1. V shed 5 bases, J shed 7 bases, and the junction held 4 bases outside the gene matches. This CDR3 is built from 14 residues. Germline V gene sequence: CDR1 SGHTA, CDR2 FQGNSA.

The rearrangement joins TRBV15 to TRBJ2-5; TRBD2 matches 12 bases. The V gene's germline CDR1 is LNHNV and CDR2 YYDKDF (reference sequence). The CDR3 consists of 15 residues. J gave up 2 bases and V 4 bases, and 2 bases lay outside the gene matches. Here the CDR3 DNA reads TGTGCCACCAGCATCGGACTAGCGGGGCAAGAGACCCAGTACTTC. As protein: CATSIGLAGQETQYF. Together with reference TRBV15 and TRBJ2-5, the CDR3 gives the full variable domain: DAMVIQNPRYQVTQFGKPVTLSCSQTLNHNVMYWYQQKSSQAPKLLFHYYDKDFNNEADTPDNFQSRRPNTSFCFLDIRSPGLGDTAMYLCATSIGLAGQETQYFGPGTRLLVL.

The chain couples TRBV7-9 to TRBJ2-3, with 7 bases that match TRBD1. In germline, CDR1 is SEHNR, CDR2 FQNEAQ (reference sequence). The trim removed 4 bases at V and 1 base at J, leaving 5 bases unmatched. This CDR3 has 15 residues. CDR3 bases: TGTGCCAGCAGCTCCCGGGACAGAGGCACAGATACGCAGTATTTT. This gives the protein CASSSRDRGTDTQYF.

CDR3 in DNA: TGTGCCAGCAGTGAAGCGGGGGGACCCTACGAGCAGTACTTC. This translates into CASSEAGGPYEQYF. J is TRBJ2-7 and V is TRBV6-1; a possible D gene is TRBD2 (6 bases). CDR3 length equals 14 residues. Looked up from germline, CDR1 is MNHNS and CDR2 is SASEGT. Trimming took 0 bases from V and 2 from J, leaving 8 bases between them.

The chain combines TRBV11-2 with TRBJ2-7; D is uncertain. The CDR3 is made up of 12 amino acids. Trimming took off 3 bases at V and 2 bases at J, with 5 bases between the two ends. The germline V gene has CDR1 SGHAT and CDR2 FQNNGV. CDR3 bases: TGTGCCAGCAGCTTGCCAGCCTACGAGCAGTACTTC. It yields the protein CASSLPAYEQYF.

The V and J genes are TRBV7-9 and TRBJ2-7; 7 bases line up with TRBD2. The CDR3 extends over 19 amino acids. From germline, CDR1 is SEHNR and CDR2 FQNEAQ (reference sequence). J was trimmed by 4 bases and V by 1 base; bases with no gene match: 19. The CDR3 nucleotides read TGTGCCAGCAGCTTAGTTAGAAGGGAGGGACCCTCCGAGCCGTACGAGCAGTACTTC. Translated: CASSLVRREGPSEPYEQYF.

The J gene is TRBJ1-1, the V gene TRBV2, with D maybe TRBD1 (6 bases). The germline CDR1 and CDR2 sequences are SNHLY and FYNNEI. Trimming took off 6 bases at V and 4 bases at J, with 15 bases between the two ends. CDR3 length equals 14 residues. CDR3 sequence: CASRSYRAATEAFF. CDR3 in DNA: TGTGCCAGCAGGTCTTACAGGGCGGCCACTGAAGCTTTCTTT.